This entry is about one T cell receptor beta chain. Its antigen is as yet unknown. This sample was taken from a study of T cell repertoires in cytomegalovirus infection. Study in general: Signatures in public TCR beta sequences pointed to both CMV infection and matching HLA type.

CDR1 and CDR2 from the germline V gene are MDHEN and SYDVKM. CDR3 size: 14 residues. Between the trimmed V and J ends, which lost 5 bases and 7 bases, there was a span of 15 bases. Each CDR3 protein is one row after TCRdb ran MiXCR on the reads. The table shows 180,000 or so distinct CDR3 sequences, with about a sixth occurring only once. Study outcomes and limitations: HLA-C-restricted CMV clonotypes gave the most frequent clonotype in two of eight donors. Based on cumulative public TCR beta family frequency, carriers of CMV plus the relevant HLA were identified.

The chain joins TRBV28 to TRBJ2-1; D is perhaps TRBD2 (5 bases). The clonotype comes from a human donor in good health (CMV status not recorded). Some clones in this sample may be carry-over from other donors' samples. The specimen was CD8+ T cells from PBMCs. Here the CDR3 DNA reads TGTGCCAGCAGTGCAGATCGGACTTGGAATGAGCAGTTCTTC. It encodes CASSADRTWNEQFF.